The rows below give T cell receptor beta chains drawn from one sample of a study of T cell changes during pregnancy in multiple sclerosis. TCRdb's table, derived via immunoSEQ multiplex PCR, lists solely in-frame clones and lacks some. The sample includes tens of thousands of clones, more than 85% of them seen just once. Sequences were derived from peripheral blood, sampled after pregnancy. The receptors were gathered from a female donor with multiple sclerosis, enrolled in a pregnancy study. Each CDR3 is given with its conserved first and last residue. Fields, in order: V gene, J gene, clone size, D gene, CDR3 DNA, CDR3 protein. A D gene is named only where the DNA matches it firmly. Expanded clones get a size class; other rows say once, few or many, or leave the size out.

TRBV19	TRBJ1-2	NA	TRBD1	TGTGCCAGTAGTTTACAGGGGGCGGTGGATGGCTACACCTTC	CASSLQGAVDGYTF
TRBV19	TRBJ2-3	NA	NA	TGTGCCAGTAGTATGTCCACAGGGTTATACACAGATACGCAGTATTTT	CASSMSTGLYTDTQYF
TRBV7-9	TRBJ2-1	few	NA	TGTGCCAGCAGCTTGCCGGCGGTCTCCTACAATGAGCAGTTCTTC	CASSLPAVSYNEQFF
TRBV6-1	TRBJ1-2	NA	TRBD1	TGTGCCAGCAGTCGCGGGACAGACTATGGCTACACCTTC	CASSRGTDYGYTF
TRBV4-1	TRBJ1-1	NA	NA	TGCGCCAGCAGCCTTCGCCAGGTAGTCCTTGGTGGTCACACTGAAGCTTTCTTT	CASSLRQVVLGGHTEAFF
TRBV29-1	TRBJ2-1	NA	TRBD1	TGCAGCGTAGTAACAGGGGGCGGAAGTGAGCAGTTCTTC	CSVVTGGGSEQFF
TRBV9	TRBJ2-1	NA	NA	TGTGCCAGCAGCGTAGGTCCCGCGAGCTCCTACAATGAGCAGTTCTTC	CASSVGPASSYNEQFF
TRBV10-3	TRBJ2-2	NA	TRBD1	TGTGCCATCAACCCGGGACAGGGGGACGACACCGGGGAGCTGTTTTTT	CAINPGQGDDTGELFF
TRBV4-1	TRBJ1-4	NA	TRBD1	TGCGCCAGCAGCCCGACAGGGTTGTCTAATGAAAAACTGTTTTTT	CASSPTGLSNEKLFF
TRBV2	TRBJ2-4	once	NA	TGTGCCAGCAATAACGAGGCAGGGGGGCCGTACTTC	CASNNEAGGPYF
TRBV5-4	TRBJ1-1	NA	TRBD1	TGTGCCAGCAGCTTGGCCCGACAGGGGGCGAACACTGAAGCTTTCTTT	CASSLARQGANTEAFF
TRBV18	TRBJ1-2	NA	NA	TGTGCCAGCTCACCCTTGGGGGGGATTTACGGCTACACCTTC	CASSPLGGIYGYTF
TRBV4-2	TRBJ1-2	NA	TRBD1	TGTGCCAGCAGCCCAGGGGGAGGTGGTGGCTACACCTTC	CASSPGGGGGYTF
TRBV27	TRBJ2-7	NA	NA	TGTGCCAGCACCTCGCCGCGGGGCCCCTACGAGCAGTACTTC	CASTSPRGPYEQYF
TRBV10-3	TRBJ1-2	NA	NA	TGTGCCATCAGTGGGGACATTGATGGCTACACCTTC	CAISGDIDGYTF
TRBV7-2	TRBJ1-2	NA	NA	TGTGCCAGCAGCTTAGACCACAGGGTTTCCTATGGCTACACCTTC	CASSLDHRVSYGYTF
TRBV9	TRBJ2-1	NA	TRBD2	TGTGCCAGCAGTAGGCTAGCGGGTTACAATGAGCAGTTCTTC	CASSRLAGYNEQFF
TRBV9	TRBJ1-1	few	NA	TGTGCCAGCAGCGTAGGCCCCTGGGGGGAGGGTGGGACTGAAGCTTTCTTT	CASSVGPWGEGGTEAFF
TRBV4-3	TRBJ2-3	NA	NA	TGCGCCAGCAGCCCCCAAGGCGGTCTAGACACAGATACGCAGTATTTT	CASSPQGGLDTDTQYF
TRBV9	TRBJ2-1	once	TRBD2	TGTGCCAGCAGCGTAGATGGGGGGACTAGCCTCTACAATGAGCAGTTCTTC	CASSVDGGTSLYNEQFF
TRBV14	TRBJ2-3	NA	NA	TGTGCCAGCAGCCAGGGCAGACACACAGATACGCAGTATTTT	CASSQGRHTDTQYF
TRBV7-3	TRBJ2-6	NA	TRBD2	TGTGCCAGCAGGGCAGGACTAGACTCTGGGGCCAACGTCCTGACTTTC	CASRAGLDSGANVLTF
TRBV6-5	TRBJ2-6	NA	NA	TGTGCCAGCAGTGAGGTCTCTGGGGCCAACGTCCTGACTTTC	CASSEVSGANVLTF
TRBV6-5	TRBJ1-3	NA	NA	TGTGCCAGTCGGGTGTCTTTTGGATCTGGAAACACCATATATTTT	CASRVSFGSGNTIYF
TRBV7-3	TRBJ1-1	NA	NA	TGTGCCAGCAGCTGGAGGGGTGATACTGAAGCTTTCTTT	CASSWRGDTEAFF
TRBV7-8	TRBJ2-6	NA	TRBD1	TGTGCCAGCAGCATTAGGGGGCAGGGGTCTGGGGCCAACGTCCTGACTTTC	CASSIRGQGSGANVLTF
TRBV4-1	TRBJ1-1	NA	TRBD1	TGCGCCAGCAGCCAAGGACAGGGGATTCGTGGCCGCGAGGCTTTCTTT	CASSQGQGIRGREAFF
TRBV6-5	TRBJ1-2	NA	NA	TGTGCCAGCAGTCTAAGGACAGCTTATGGCTACACCTTC	CASSLRTAYGYTF